This T cell receptor beta chain emerged from a study of T cell responses to AZD1222 COVID-19 vaccine. Worth noting for this clone: What it binds is unknown.

The germline V and J ends were trimmed by 3 bases and 4 bases, with 11 bases remaining between them. CDR1 is MGHRA, CDR2 YSYEKL, per germline. This CDR3 region has 14 residues. The table came from immunoSEQ multiplex PCR; TCRdb's copy has only in-frame clones and leaves some out. The sample shows approximately 110,000 clones, around 90% of them seen only once. Overall study results and limits: Variant regions that are unmutated are reportedly the target of nearly half of spike-specific TCRs. Donors, mostly white British, included more females; clonal diversity was possibly underestimated.

The clonotype was recovered from an adult in good health. Sequences were derived from peripheral blood, sampled on day 0 of AZD1222 vaccination. This chain links TRBV4-1 with TRBJ2-3; D unresolved. The CDR3 nucleotides read TGCGCCAGCAGCCACCGGCTAGATCCAGATACGCAGTATTTT. Translation gives CASSHRLDPDTQYF.